The 25 T cell receptor beta chains listed next were all sequenced from one sample in a study of blood T cell repertoires in COVID-19. TCRdb's table, derived via immunoSEQ multiplex PCR, lists solely in-frame clones and lacks some. This table has roughly 87,000 clones, over 70% appearing once. The sample was peripheral blood. The receptors were sampled from a woman aged 45-65 years with acute or convalescent COVID-19.

This chain connects TRBV10-3 to TRBJ2-7; TRBD2 aligns across 14 bases. Germline trimming cut 3 bases from V and 3 bases from J; bases unmatched to any gene: 10. From germline, CDR1 is ENHRY and CDR2 SYGVKD. There are 18 residues in the CDR3. DNA of the CDR3: TGTGCCATCAGTGAACCCGGACTAGCGGGGGGCCTTAACTACGAGCAGTACTTC. Translated: CAISEPGLAGGLNYEQYF.

The CDR3 nucleotides read TGTGCCAGCAGGTCTACTAGGGCATATGGCTACACCTTC. Protein product: CASRSTRAYGYTF. This sequence joins TRBV27 and TRBJ1-2; unclear D gene. In germline, CDR1 is MNHEY, CDR2 SMNVEV (reference sequence). The V end was cut by 6 bases, the J end by 5 bases, with 13 bases between. The CDR3 loop spans 13 amino acids.

The V call is TRBV28, the J call TRBJ1-5; D gene ambiguous. From germline, CDR1 is MDHEN and CDR2 SYDVKM. Trimming shortened V by 3 bases and J by 3 bases, and 9 bases separated the two germline ends. The CDR3 length is 14 residues. CDR3 protein: CASSLPQFNQPQHF. The CDR3 DNA follows: TGTGCCAGCAGTTTGCCCCAGTTCAATCAGCCCCAGCATTTT.

V is TRBV28 and J is TRBJ2-5; 12 nucleotides line up with TRBD1. V was pared by 6 bases and J by 2 bases, with 7 bases of the junction left unmatched. CDR3 length: 16 residues. Germline V gene sequence: CDR1 MDHEN, CDR2 SYDVKM. For the CDR3, the DNA is TGTGCCAGCAGCCGGGACAGGGGGCATCGGCAAGAGACCCAGTACTTC. This encodes CASSRDRGHRQETQYF. Looking up the rest from reference TRBV28 and TRBJ2-5 gives the full variable domain: DVKVTQSSRYLVKRTGEKVFLECVQDMDHENMFWYRQDPGLGLRLIYFSYDVKMKEKGDIPEGYSVSREKKERFSLILESASTNQTSMYLCASSRDRGHRQETQYFGPGTRLLVL.

The rearrangement joins TRBV30 to TRBJ2-5; 11 bases line up with TRBD1. Germline CDR1 is GTSNPN and CDR2 is SVGIG (reference sequence). The CDR3 consists of 18 residues. Germline trimming cut 1 base from V and 5 bases from J; bases unmatched to any gene: 15. CDR3 loop: CAWSAHLIGQGAWETQYF. DNA of the CDR3: TGTGCCTGGAGTGCTCATCTTATCGGACAGGGGGCATGGGAGACCCAGTACTTC.

This chain joins TRBV19 and TRBJ1-5; D is unclear. V gave up 6 bases and J gave up 5 bases, with 8 bases separating them. Germline lookup yields CDR1 LNHDA and CDR2 SQIVND (reference sequence). The CDR3 has 12 residues. The CDR3, as DNA: TGTGCCAGTAGGTATTCGGATCAGCCCCAGCATTTT. The encoded protein is CASRYSDQPQHF.

In DNA form, the CDR3 reads TGTGCCAGCAGCCCTCAGGGCGGGGGAAACACTGAAGCTTTCTTT. Amino acids: CASSPQGGGNTEAFF. This sequence joins TRBV7-3 and TRBJ1-1; TRBD1 might be the D (5 bases). The germline V gene encodes CDR1 SGHTA and CDR2 FQGTGA. The CDR3 contains 15 residues. Trimming took 5 bases from V and 2 from J, leaving 15 bases between them. Full variable domain (missing parts from reference TRBV7-3 and TRBJ1-1): GAGVSQTPSNKVTEKGKYVELRCDPISGHTALYWYRQSLGQGPEFLIYFQGTGAADDSGLPNDRFFAVRPEGSVSTLKIQRTERGDSAVYLCASSPQGGGNTEAFFGQGTRLTVV.

This clone was detected once. This chain uses TRBV5-1 with TRBJ1-3; 7 positions agree with TRBD1. Germline V gene sequence: CDR1 SGHRS, CDR2 YFSETQ. The V gene end was trimmed by 0 bases and the J gene end by 0 bases; junction bases not matched to a gene: 9. The CDR3 runs 18 residues. CDR3 in amino acids: CASSLEGQTVFSGNTIYF. DNA of the CDR3: TGCGCCAGCAGCTTGGAGGGACAGACAGTTTTCTCTGGAAACACCATATATTTT.

Written as DNA, the CDR3 is TGTGCCAGCAGCTTGCCGGGAGCCAACGAGCAGTACTTC. Protein sequence: CASSLPGANEQYF. The chain couples TRBV5-8 to TRBJ2-7; D is possibly TRBD2 (6 bases). The CDR3 is 13 amino acids. In germline, CDR1 is SGHTS, CDR2 YDEGEE. Trimming stripped 1 base from V and 5 bases from J, with 10 bases between.

The V gene is TRBV24-1, the J gene TRBJ2-1, with 8 nucleotides matching TRBD2. Germline V gives CDR1 KGHDR, CDR2 SFDVKD. The CDR3 is made up of 15 amino acids. V lost 3 bases and J lost 3; bases outside the gene matches: 3. For the CDR3, the DNA is TGTGCCACCAGTGATCCTAGCGGGTTCTACAATGAGCAGTTCTTC. Translated: CATSDPSGFYNEQFF.

This clone was counted once. This rearrangement joins TRBV6-2 or TRBV6-3 to TRBJ1-2, with 11 bases matching TRBD1. CDR3 length equals 15 residues. Germline V gene data show CDR1 as MNHEY and CDR2 as SVGEGT. V trimming: 6 bases; J trimming: 3 bases; junction bases outside the gene matches: 6. CDR3 in amino acids: CASSWTGGWDYGYTF. In DNA form, the CDR3 reads TGTGCCAGCAGCTGGACAGGGGGCTGGGACTATGGCTACACCTTC.

The rearrangement links TRBV19 to TRBJ2-1; 14 positions match TRBD2. The germline CDR1 and CDR2 sequences are LNHDA and SQIVND (reference sequence). This CDR3 has 14 amino acids. The junction had 5 bases not matched to a gene; V was cut back by 9 bases and J by 7 bases. The DNA for the CDR3 is TGTGCCAGCGGGACTAGCGGGGGAAAAAATGAGCAGTTCTTC. Translating gives CASGTSGGKNEQFF.

The chain carries TRBV25-1 and TRBJ1-1, with 7 bases matching TRBD1. Germline CDR1 MGHDK, CDR2 SYGVNS. The CDR3 length is 14 residues. With 7 bases clipped from V and 1 base from J, the junction kept 6 bases outside the gene matches. The CDR3 here is CASTRDSGNTEAFF. For the CDR3, the DNA is TGTGCCAGCACCCGGGACAGTGGGAACACTGAAGCTTTCTTT.

This clone has only a few counts. The genes are TRBV23-1 and TRBJ1-4; no clear D. TRBV23-1 has ORF status, its function being uncertain. CDR3 length: 18 amino acids. V was shortened by 0 bases and J by 0 bases, with 14 bases between the two germline ends. The DNA of the CDR3 is TGCGCCAGCAGTCAATCGCCAAGGGAGGCAGCAACTAATGAAAAACTGTTTTTT. Protein: CASSQSPREAATNEKLFF.

This clone came up a few times. The rearrangement joins TRBV28 to TRBJ1-3; no firm D call. V was cut by 2 bases and J by 0 bases, with 8 bases left in between. The CDR3 is 15 residues long. Germline V gene data show CDR1 as MDHEN and CDR2 as SYDVKM. For the CDR3, the DNA is TGTGCCAGCAGTTTAAAGCAAAGCTCTGGAAACACCATATATTTT. This translates into CASSLKQSSGNTIYF.

This chain connects TRBV7-2 to TRBJ1-1, with D perhaps TRBD1 (6 bases). Germline V lookup: CDR1 SGHTA, CDR2 FQGNSA. V shed 4 bases and J shed 4 bases, with 13 bases lying between them. This CDR3 region has 14 residues. CDR3 region: CASSSQGKSTEAFF. The CDR3 DNA reads TGTGCCAGCAGCTCACAGGGTAAGAGCACTGAAGCTTTCTTT.

The CDR3 loop reads CASSLLQGRYGYTF. DNA for the CDR3: TGTGCCAGCAGTTTATTGCAGGGCCGCTATGGCTACACCTTC. The rearrangement links TRBV28 to TRBJ1-2, with D perhaps TRBD1 (5 bases). CDR3 length equals 14 residues. V was pared by 1 base and J by 4 bases, with 10 bases between. In germline, CDR1 is MDHEN, CDR2 SYDVKM.

The chain recombines TRBV7-9 with TRBJ2-1; the match to TRBD1 covers 7 bases. CDR3 length: 12 residues. Germline trimming cut 7 bases from V and 15 bases from J; bases unmatched to any gene: 12. Per the germline V gene, CDR1 is SEHNR and CDR2 is FQNEAQ (reference sequence). This CDR3 is CASTQGQSSWFF. CDR3 coding DNA: TGTGCCAGCACCCAGGGACAGAGCTCGTGGTTCTTC.

The chain carries TRBV6-5 and TRBJ1-4, with D unresolved. Germline assignment: CDR1 MNHEY and CDR2 SVGAGI. V was cut by 6 bases and J by 6 bases, with 8 bases left in between. The CDR3 spans 12 residues. CDR3 in amino acids: CASSPDDEKLFF. CDR3 coding DNA: TGTGCCAGCAGCCCAGATGATGAAAAACTGTTTTTT.

V is TRBV3-1 (or the pseudogene TRBV3-2) and J is TRBJ1-2; 10 positions match TRBD1. CDR1 and CDR2 (germline): LGHDT, YNNKEL (reference sequence). Losses at the gene ends were 4 bases for V and 2 bases for J; bases not matched to a gene: 4. The CDR3 totals 15 residues. DNA of the CDR3: TGTGCCAGCAGCCGGGGACAGGGGATAAACTATGGCTACACCTTC. It encodes CASSRGQGINYGYTF.

In regard to this clone: At one boundary the junction diverges from the germline segment, which might be a read error. V and J are TRBV27 and TRBJ2-3, with D hard to call. Germline V gives CDR1 MNHEY, CDR2 SMNVEV (reference sequence). CDR3 length: 14 residues. This CDR3 reads CASCFWLETDTQYF. The CDR3 DNA reads as TGTGCCAGCTGTTTTTGGTTAGAAACAGATACGCAGTATTTT.

This chain joins TRBV6-5 and TRBJ2-5; 11 bases agree with TRBD2. J was trimmed by 4 bases and V by 2 bases; bases with no gene match: 3. Looked up from germline, CDR1 is MNHEY and CDR2 is SVGAGI. The CDR3 consists of 15 residues. CDR3 in amino acids: CASSYLAGGRETQYF. CDR3 in DNA: TGTGCCAGCAGTTACCTAGCGGGGGGACGAGAGACCCAGTACTTC.

The genes are TRBV28 and TRBJ1-5; 10 nucleotides agree with TRBD1. CDR1 and CDR2 (germline): MDHEN, SYDVKM. The CDR3 covers 18 residues. The trim removed 8 bases at V and 6 bases at J, leaving 19 bases unmatched. This CDR3 is CASGWALTGGQWIQPQHF. CDR3 nucleotides: TGTGCCAGCGGCTGGGCCTTGACAGGGGGCCAGTGGATTCAGCCCCAGCATTTT.

This chain uses TRBV24-1 with TRBJ2-1, with D maybe TRBD1 (5 bases). The germline CDR1 and CDR2 sequences are KGHDR and SFDVKD. This CDR3 contains 16 residues. Trimming removed 4 bases from V and 9 bases from J, with 21 bases in between. The CDR3 DNA reads as TGTGCCACCAGTGACCCAGTGGGGCGGAGAACGGGTGAGCAGTTCTTC. Protein: CATSDPVGRRTGEQFF.

The CDR3 loop is CASSQGHRTNSPLHF. CDR3 sequence (DNA): TGCGCCAGCAGCCAAGGGCACAGGACAAATTCACCCCTCCACTTT. The gene calls are TRBV4-3 and TRBJ1-6; weak D call: TRBD1 (5 bases). This CDR3 is built from 15 residues. Per the germline V gene, CDR1 is LGHNA and CDR2 is YSLEER. V lost 1 base and J lost 7, with 11 bases in between.